This T cell receptor (beta chain) was profiled in a study of blood T cells in healthy people across ages. CDR3 size: 15 residues. Per germline, CDR1 MNHNS and CDR2 SASEGT. Trimming stripped 1 base from V and 5 bases from J, with 14 bases between. PCR was performed a second time for 7 to 11 cycles using a sample-barcoded 5' primer and a J-beta primer mix. Paired-end reads containing CDR3 totaled no fewer than 2.5 million for each sample. TCRdb reprocessed the 5' RACE reads with MiXCR, giving one entry per CDR3 protein. Here the sample spans about 1.6 million distinct CDR3 sequences, about 35% being singletons. Isolating PBMCs gave at least 6 million of these cells per sample.

The sequencing input was blood. This clonotype originated in a woman in her twenties or thirties in good health. The chain combines TRBV6-1 with TRBJ1-2; TRBD1 might be the D (5 bases). The CDR3: CASSEVLGQGYGYTF. The CDR3, as DNA: TGTGCCAGCAGTGAAGTATTAGGACAAGGGTATGGCTACACCTTC.